This TCR beta chain was recorded in a study of a mutant IDH1 vaccine in newly diagnosed glioma. In the study overall: Patients got radiotherapy, temozolomide, or both beforehand, and most got both.

Notes on this clone: Antigen: not known.

Stated time point: week 23, last vaccination. Every vaccine dose comprised 300 ug of mutant IDH1 20-mer peptide plus topical imiquimod. Trimming shortened V by 1 base and J by 3 bases, and 10 bases separated the two germline ends. Germline V lookup: CDR1 SGHVS, CDR2 FQNEAQ. CDR3 length: 14 residues. Assay used: immunoSEQ multiplex PCR; TCRdb lists only in-frame clones, some missing. The sample consists of 58,000 or so clones, over 80% of them appearing once. This clonotype originated in a man aged 35 to 55 with glioma. Sample: PBMCs, taken from a glioma patient whose treatment included an IDH1 peptide vaccine. V gene TRBV7-8 combines with J gene TRBJ2-7, with D unresolved. This CDR3 reads CASSLDSLIYEQYF. CDR3 nucleotide sequence: TGTGCCAGCAGCTTAGATAGTTTAATCTACGAGCAGTACTTC.